Shown below are 21 T cell receptor beta chains from a single sample sequenced in a study of cytomegalovirus exposure and HLA in healthy donors. The PCR used 60 Vbeta and 13 Jbeta primers. Measured with immunoSEQ multiplex PCR; TCRdb has only the in-frame clones, and not every one. The table records approximately 72,000 clones, 78% of them present only once. Sequenced: PBMCs. Receptors originate from a male donor in good health and CMV-seropositive.

The chain uses TRBV25-1 and TRBJ2-2; D ambiguous. Germline CDR1 MGHDK, CDR2 SYGVNS. The CDR3 has 15 residues. V dropped 3 bases and J dropped 4 bases, with 12 bases sitting between them. Here the CDR3 DNA reads TGTGCCAGCAGTGAGTCGTACTTTCTCACCGGGGAGCTGTTTTTT. Amino acids: CASSESYFLTGELFF.

V gene TRBV7-9 combines with J gene TRBJ1-1; 8 nucleotides line up with TRBD1. The V and J ends lost 10 bases and 3 bases, in that order; junction bases with no gene match: 4. There are 12 residues in the CDR3. The germline V gene has CDR1 SEHNR and CDR2 FQNEAQ (reference sequence). CDR3 sequence reads: CATKDRDTEAFF. Here the CDR3 DNA reads TGTGCCACTAAGGACAGGGACACTGAAGCTTTCTTT.

The gene calls are TRBV5-1 and TRBJ2-4, with 9 positions matching TRBD1. Germline loops: CDR1 SGHRS, CDR2 YFSETQ. The trim removed 2 bases at V and 1 base at J, leaving 4 bases unmatched. The CDR3 consists of 16 residues. CDR3 in DNA: TGCGCCAGCAGCTTACAGGGGGCGTGGGCCAAAAACATTCAGTACTTC. It yields the protein CASSLQGAWAKNIQYF.

Here the CDR3 reads CVSSLAGTGELFF. Written as DNA, the CDR3 is TGTGTTTCGTCACTAGCGGGGACCGGGGAGCTGTTTTTT. V usage is TRBV12-5 and J usage is TRBJ2-2; 10 positions match TRBD2. From germline, CDR1 is LGHNT and CDR2 FRNRAP. The CDR3 loop spans 13 amino acids.

V gene TRBV5-4 combines with J gene TRBJ2-5, with 7 positions matching TRBD1. V gave up 5 bases and J gave up 3 bases; unmatched junction bases: 4. CDR1 is SGHNT and CDR2 is YYREEE in the germline V gene (reference sequence). This CDR3 has 13 residues. The CDR3 sequence: CASSAGTEETQYF. DNA for the CDR3: TGTGCCAGCAGTGCCGGGACAGAAGAGACCCAGTACTTC.

This chain links TRBV2 with TRBJ2-7; 8 bases are shared with TRBD2. CDR1 and CDR2 from the germline V gene are SNHLY and FYNNEI. J gave up 6 bases and V 4 bases, and 11 bases lay outside the gene matches. The CDR3 is 15 amino acids. CDR3 coding DNA: TGTGCCAGCAGTGTACTTGGACTAGCTCAGTCCGAGCAGTACTTC. It is translated as CASSVLGLAQSEQYF.

This clone showed up just a few times. The J gene is TRBJ1-1, the V gene TRBV2; TRBD1 is a possible D gene (6 bases). The germline V gene encodes CDR1 SNHLY and CDR2 FYNNEI. Trimming removed 5 bases at V and 13 bases at J, with 17 bases between. CDR3 length equals 12 residues. The CDR3 spells CASSTGWTFIFF. Written as DNA, the CDR3 is TGTGCCAGCAGTACAGGGTGGACCTTTATTTTCTTT. Variable domain in full (rest from reference TRBV2 and TRBJ1-1): EPEVTQTPSHQVTQMGQEVILRCVPISNHLYFYWYRQILGQKVEFLVSFYNNEISEKSEIFDDQFSVERPDGSNFTLKIRSTKLEDSAMYFCASSTGWTFIFFGQGTRLTVV.

The rearrangement joins TRBV28 to TRBJ1-3, with D hard to call. This CDR3 has 14 residues. V was shortened by 7 bases and J by 2 bases, with 12 bases between the two germline ends. Germline V gene data show CDR1 as MDHEN and CDR2 as SYDVKM. In DNA form, the CDR3 reads TGTGCCAGCACCAGGAGGACTCCTGGAAACACCATATATTTT. It encodes CASTRRTPGNTIYF.

This sequence joins TRBV19 and TRBJ2-6; D possibly corresponds to TRBD1 (6 bases). The CDR3 sequence is 13 residues long. Germline V gives CDR1 LNHDA, CDR2 SQIVND (reference sequence). V was clipped by 5 bases and J by 8 bases, with 10 bases between them. This chain's CDR3 is CASSLQGPNVLTF. CDR3 bases: TGTGCCAGTAGTTTACAGGGACCCAACGTCCTGACTTTC.

This clone was counted a single time. The chain uses TRBV4-2 and TRBJ1-6; TRBD1 matches at 7 bases. CDR1 LGHNA and CDR2 YNFKEQ come from the germline V gene. The CDR3 has 16 residues. The J segment lost 7 bases and the V segment lost 7 bases, leaving 13 bases of the junction unmatched. CDR3 nucleotides: TGTGCCAGCAACCCTGAGGGGGCGGCCGGGAATTCACCCCTCCACTTT. This gives the protein CASNPEGAAGNSPLHF.

This chain uses TRBV28 with TRBJ2-7, with D hard to call. The V end was cut by 3 bases, the J end by 3 bases, with 6 bases between. The CDR3 runs 12 residues. Germline CDR1 and CDR2: MDHEN and SYDVKM. The CDR3 spells CASSFTGYEQYF. Here the CDR3 DNA reads TGTGCCAGCAGTTTTACGGGCTACGAGCAGTACTTC. The full variable domain, with the rest looked up from reference TRBV28 and TRBJ2-7, is DVKVTQSSRYLVKRTGEKVFLECVQDMDHENMFWYRQDPGLGLRLIYFSYDVKMKEKGDIPEGYSVSREKKERFSLILESASTNQTSMYLCASSFTGYEQYFGPGTRLTVT.

The chain couples TRBV6-5 to TRBJ1-3; no definite D call. V lost 2 bases and J lost 3, with 11 bases in between. The CDR3 length is 15 residues. Looked up from germline, CDR1 is MNHEY and CDR2 is SVGAGI. This CDR3 is CASSYGLAVGNTIYF. The CDR3 DNA follows: TGTGCCAGCAGTTACGGGCTAGCGGTTGGAAACACCATATATTTT.

The V gene is TRBV28, the J gene TRBJ1-1; weak D call: TRBD1 (5 bases). The CDR3 runs to 17 residues. Deletions cut 5 bases from V and 1 base from J, with 20 bases between. Germline loops: CDR1 MDHEN, CDR2 SYDVKM. The CDR3 region is CASSPLRVTLANTEAFF. The CDR3, as DNA: TGTGCCAGCAGTCCGCTCAGGGTTACGTTAGCGAACACTGAAGCTTTCTTT.

J is TRBJ1-6 and V is TRBV5-1, with 7 bases identical to TRBD1. Germline V gene data show CDR1 as SGHRS and CDR2 as YFSETQ. V shed 0 bases, J shed 15 bases, and the junction held 9 bases outside the gene matches. The CDR3 spans 14 residues. The CDR3 nucleotides are TGCGCCAGCAGCTTGGACAGGGGCCCTTCTGACCTCCACTTT. The encoded protein is CASSLDRGPSDLHF.

This chain joins TRBV19 and TRBJ2-7; tentative D call: TRBD1 (6 bases). CDR1 LNHDA and CDR2 SQIVND come from the germline V gene (reference sequence). Deletions cut 7 bases from V and 5 bases from J, with 18 bases between. CDR3 length: 14 amino acids. CDR3 in amino acids: CASKMRGSLDEQYF. CDR3 DNA: TGTGCCAGTAAGATGAGGGGGAGTCTAGACGAGCAGTACTTC.

The chain is built from TRBV18 and TRBJ2-5, with a possible D match to TRBD1 (5 bases). Trimming left V 2 bases short and J 4 bases short, with 14 bases between. Looked up from germline, CDR1 is KGHSH and CDR2 is LQKENI. The CDR3 spans 15 residues. CDR3 DNA: TGTGCCAGCTCACCAGCGGCAGGGATAAGAGAGACCCAGTACTTC. It yields the protein CASSPAAGIRETQYF.

This chain uses TRBV11-2 with TRBJ2-3, with a tentative D call TRBD2 (7 bases). V was pared by 5 bases and J by 4 bases, with 22 bases between. There are 17 residues in the CDR3. CDR1 is SGHAT and CDR2 is FQNNGV in the germline V gene. The CDR3 bases are TGTGCCAGCAGCGTGGGGTGGAACGGGGGGCAGGCAGATACGCAGTATTTT. This codes for CASSVGWNGGQADTQYF.

V usage is TRBV6-5 and J usage is TRBJ1-5; 8 bases agree with TRBD1. V shed 6 bases and J 4 bases; nucleotides not matched to a gene: 5. Germline CDR1 is MNHEY and CDR2 is SVGAGI. CDR3 length equals 14 residues. The CDR3, as DNA: TGTGCCAGCAGGCCGGGACAGGAGAATCAGCCCCAGCATTTT. Its translation: CASRPGQENQPQHF.

The genes are TRBV4-3 and TRBJ2-5; 7 bases fit TRBD2. CDR1 and CDR2 from the germline V gene are LGHNA and YSLEER. Trimming took 0 bases from V and 9 from J; bases not matched to a gene: 10. This CDR3 has 15 residues. CDR3 DNA sequence: TGCGCCAGCAGCCAAGATCGAGTGGGGGGAGGGGCCCAGTACTTC. This gives the protein CASSQDRVGGGAQYF.

The V call is TRBV5-1, the J call TRBJ1-2, with TRBD1 matching 7 bases. The CDR3 runs 17 residues. With V trimmed by 4 bases and J by 3 bases, 15 bases remained unmatched. Germline V CDR1 and CDR2: SGHRS, YFSETQ. This CDR3 is CASSRDTGTAYHYGYTF. CDR3 DNA: TGCGCCAGCAGCCGGGACACCGGGACAGCCTACCACTATGGCTACACCTTC.

The chain links TRBV5-8 to TRBJ2-1; TRBD1 might be the D (7 bases). Per germline, CDR1 SGHTS and CDR2 YDEGEE. The CDR3 has 18 amino acids. Trimming took 6 bases from V and 7 from J, leaving 29 bases between them. CDR3 DNA sequence: TGTGCCAGCAACCGACTATTTACAGGGGCAGGAGGGATGAATGAGCAGTTCTTC. Encoded protein: CASNRLFTGAGGMNEQFF.